This T cell receptor (beta chain) derives from a study of blood T cell repertoires in COVID-19. This CDR3 comprises 12 residues. Germline lookup yields CDR1 SGHDT and CDR2 YYEEEE. V lost 5 bases and J lost 8; bases outside the gene matches: 5. In the authors' workflow: Amplifying reference gene primers gave estimates of nucleated cell counts. The protocol was immunoSEQ multiplex PCR, while the TCRdb copy is restricted to in-frame clones and leaves out a portion. V, J and clone size are taken as reported in that table, and D and trimming were inferred from the DNA itself. The sample lists 150,000 to 200,000 clones, roughly 83% seen once, with roughly 5.6% in the top ten.

The specimen was peripheral blood. The sequence came from a woman aged 40 to 50 with COVID-19, enrolled during active disease. The gene calls are TRBV5-6 and TRBJ1-2; 8 bases fit TRBD1. CDR3 nucleotides: TGTGCCAGCAGACCAGGGGGCGGAGGCTACACCTTC. Its translation is CASRPGGGGYTF.